The 28 T cell receptor beta chains given below trace back to one sample, sequenced in a study of glioma-infiltrating T cells after dendritic cell vaccination. Libraries were prepared by immunoSEQ multiplex PCR; TCRdb keeps only in-frame clonotypes and omits some of them. Of more than 75,000 clones listed, less than 90% were seen once; the top ten hold less than 7%. Time point given: after dendritic cell vaccination, including at tumor progression/relapse. This material consisted of blood, taken after dendritic cell vaccination. All receptors derive from a human donor with glioblastoma.

This clone was counted a single time. V usage is TRBV20-1 and J usage is TRBJ1-1; 9 nucleotides match TRBD1. Germline lookup yields CDR1 DFQATT and CDR2 SNEGSKA (reference sequence). The CDR3 is 11 residues long. CDR3 loop: CRVDRGTEAFF. The CDR3 DNA follows: TGCAGGGTAGACAGGGGGACTGAAGCTTTCTTT.

This clone has only a few counts. One end of the junction fails to match germline, which may point to a read error. V usage is TRBV27 and J usage is TRBJ1-1; TRBD1 is a possible D gene (5 bases). The length of the CDR3 is 18 residues. Germline-derived CDR1 and CDR2 are MNHEY and SMNVEV (reference sequence). CDR3 sequence reads: CASTLWSLTGGKNTEAFF. The CDR3 DNA is TGTGCCAGCACTTTATGGTCACTGACTGGGGGGAAGAACACTGAAGCTTTCTTT.

This clone was seen more than once but under ten times. The chain joins TRBV5-1 to TRBJ2-1, with D possibly being TRBD2 (5 bases). Germline assignment: CDR1 SGHRS and CDR2 YFSETQ. V lost 0 bases to trimming and J lost 8 bases, with 15 bases between them. The CDR3 sequence is 15 residues long. The CDR3 reads CASSLARQYGDEQFF. In DNA form, the CDR3 reads TGCGCCAGCAGCTTGGCCAGGCAGTACGGGGATGAGCAGTTCTTC.

V gene TRBV5-1 combines with J gene TRBJ2-2; 7 bases fit TRBD1. This CDR3 spans 16 amino acids. Germline V gene data show CDR1 as SGHRS and CDR2 as YFSETQ. The ends lost 4 bases at V and 1 base at J; junction bases unmatched: 7. This chain's CDR3 is CASSPPGQMNTGELFF. The CDR3 bases are TGCGCCAGCAGCCCCCCGGGACAGATGAACACCGGGGAGCTGTTTTTT.

This clone occurred once. The chain employs TRBV5-1 and TRBJ2-3, with TRBD1 matching 9 bases. CDR3 length: 17 amino acids. The ends lost 1 base at V and 2 bases at J; junction bases unmatched: 8. Germline values: CDR1 SGHRS, CDR2 YFSETQ. CDR3 protein: CASSLTGGTRVTDTQYF. The CDR3 DNA follows: TGCGCCAGCAGCTTGACAGGGGGCACAAGAGTCACAGATACGCAGTATTTT. Supplemented by reference TRBV5-1 and TRBJ2-3, the full variable domain reads KAGVTQTPRYLIKTRGQQVTLSCSPISGHRSVSWYQQTPGQGLQFLFEYFSETQRNKGNFPGRFSGRQFSNSRSEMNVSTLELGDSALYLCASSLTGGTRVTDTQYFGPGTRLTVL.

This clone was counted a single time. The chain recombines TRBV20-1 with TRBJ1-2, with D possibly matching TRBD1 (6 bases). CDR1 is DFQATT and CDR2 is SNEGSKA in the germline V gene (reference sequence). The V gene lost 5 bases and the J gene lost 10 bases, with 14 bases spanning the gap. There are 11 residues in the CDR3. This CDR3 reads CSADARGHYTF. The CDR3 nucleotides are TGCAGTGCTGACGCTCGGGGACACTACACCTTC.

The rearrangement uses TRBV5-4 and TRBJ2-5; 11 bases are a match to TRBD2. The CDR3 is 16 amino acids. Germline CDR1 SGHNT, CDR2 YYREEE (reference sequence). J lost 4 bases, V lost 3 bases, and 8 bases had no gene match. The CDR3 DNA sequence: TGTGCCAGCAGCTCGACACACACTAGCGGGGGAGAGACCCAGTACTTC. It translates to CASSSTHTSGGETQYF.

A single count supports this clone. The rearrangement uses TRBV6-6 and TRBJ2-1; 7 bases match TRBD1. CDR1 MNHNY and CDR2 SVGAGI come from the germline V gene (reference sequence). CDR3 size: 12 residues. V lost 5 bases and J lost 15; bases outside the gene matches: 10. Written as DNA, the CDR3 is TGTGCCAGCAGTCGATCCGGACAGGAACCGTTCTTC. This gives the protein CASSRSGQEPFF.

The rearrangement links TRBV18 to TRBJ2-5, with a weak D call TRBD1 (6 bases). Germline CDR1 and CDR2: KGHSH and LQKENI. The CDR3 totals 15 residues. V shed 5 bases and J shed 0 bases, with 13 bases lying between them. The CDR3 region is CASSMLTGYQETQYF. CDR3 coding DNA: TGTGCCAGCTCAATGCTAACAGGGTACCAAGAGACCCAGTACTTC.

J is TRBJ1-3 and V is TRBV6-5; a possible D gene is TRBD1 (5 bases). The CDR3 consists of 14 residues. V was clipped by 5 bases and J by 0 bases, with 8 bases between them. Germline CDR1 is MNHEY and CDR2 is SVGAGI. CDR3 residues: CASSRTLSGNTIYF. The CDR3 DNA follows: TGTGCCAGCAGTCGGACACTCTCTGGAAACACCATATATTTT.

The chain recombines TRBV30 with TRBJ1-6, with D tentatively TRBD1 (5 bases). Germline V gene data show CDR1 as GTSNPN and CDR2 as SVGIG (reference sequence). This CDR3 has 14 residues. The V end lost 2 bases, the J end lost 6 bases, and 11 bases lay between the germline ends. The DNA of the CDR3 is TGTGCCTGGAGTTGGGCAGGGCGTAATTCACCCCTCCACTTT. Translation: CAWSWAGRNSPLHF. The full variable domain, with the rest looked up from reference TRBV30 and TRBJ1-6, is SQTIHQWPATLVQPVGSPLSLECTVEGTSNPNLYWYRQAAGRGLQLLFYSVGIGQISSEVPQNLSASRPQDRQFILSSKKLLLSDSGFYLCAWSWAGRNSPLHFGNGTRLTVT.

This chain joins TRBV9 and TRBJ2-5, with D perhaps TRBD2 (7 bases). CDR1 is SGDLS, CDR2 YYNGEE, per germline. This CDR3 spans 16 amino acids. Trimming took 3 bases from V and 4 from J, leaving 19 bases between them. CDR3 nucleotides: TGTGCCAGCAGCGAGGGGGGGGCGGCGGTAGGAGAGACCCAGTACTTC. Protein sequence: CASSEGGAAVGETQYF.

The V and J genes are TRBV6-5 and TRBJ1-1, with D maybe TRBD1 (5 bases). Germline V gene lookup returns CDR1 MNHEY and CDR2 SVGAGI. V was pared by 2 bases and J by 1 base, with 11 bases between. The CDR3 extends over 15 amino acids. CDR3: CASSYHRRANTEAFF. CDR3 DNA: TGTGCCAGCAGTTACCACAGGAGGGCGAACACTGAAGCTTTCTTT.

This clone was found once. The J gene is TRBJ1-6, the V gene TRBV27; D might be TRBD1 (5 bases). This CDR3 contains 13 residues. Germline V CDR1 and CDR2: MNHEY, SMNVEV (reference sequence). V was pared by 7 bases and J by 8 bases, with 12 bases between. The CDR3 nucleotides are TGTGCCAGCACTGGGGCCGTTGATTCACCCCTCCACTTT. Amino acid sequence: CASTGAVDSPLHF.

V is TRBV14 and J is TRBJ1-4; possibly TRBD1 for D (6 bases). Deletions cut 4 bases from V and 0 bases from J, with 12 bases between. Germline-derived CDR1 and CDR2 are SGHDN and FVKESK. The CDR3 has 16 amino acids. CDR3 sequence reads: CASSPEQGATNEKLFF. The DNA for the CDR3 is TGTGCCAGCAGCCCCGAACAGGGAGCAACTAATGAAAAACTGTTTTTT. The variable domain in full, with the rest retrieved from reference TRBV14 and TRBJ1-4, is EAGVTQFPSHSVIEKGQTVTLRCDPISGHDNLYWYRRVMGKEIKFLLHFVKESKQDESGMPNNRFLAERTGGTYSTLKVQPAELEDSGVYFCASSPEQGATNEKLFFGSGTQLSVL.

This clone was detected only a few times. The J gene is TRBJ2-1, the V gene TRBV7-9, with TRBD1 as a possible D gene (6 bases). V was trimmed by 1 base and J by 12 bases, leaving 10 bases between them. This CDR3 contains 12 residues. Germline V gene lookup returns CDR1 SEHNR and CDR2 FQNEAQ (reference sequence). CDR3 protein: CASSLDREGQFF. The CDR3 DNA follows: TGTGCCAGCAGCTTAGACAGGGAAGGGCAGTTCTTC. Complete variable domain (other parts from reference TRBV7-9 and TRBJ2-1): DTGVSQNPRHKITKRGQNVTFRCDPISEHNRLYWYRQTLGQGPEFLTYFQNEAQLEKSRLLSDRFSAERPKGSFSTLEIQRTEQGDSAMYLCASSLDREGQFFGPGTRLTVL.

This chain uses TRBV23-1 with TRBJ1-4; D unclear. TRBV23-1 is placed among ORFs of uncertain function. The CDR3 spans 16 residues. Trimming took 8 bases from V and 10 from J, leaving 26 bases between them. The CDR3 reads CASSYFPKVARGKLFF. CDR3 sequence (DNA): TGCGCCAGCTCCTACTTCCCGAAAGTAGCCCGGGGAAAACTGTTTTTT.

The chain has TRBV1 and TRBJ1-2; no DNA check was done on the table's D call, TRBD1. TRBV1 constitutes a pseudogene. The CDR3 runs to 15 residues. The CDR3: CTSSQDDRVDYGYTF. The CDR3, as DNA: TGCACCAGCAGCCAAGACGACAGGGTCGACTATGGCTACACCTTC.

The rearrangement joins TRBV6-6 to TRBJ2-3, with a possible D match to TRBD1 (5 bases). The V and J ends lost 2 bases and 2 bases respectively, with 8 bases between them. This CDR3 comprises 14 residues. CDR1 and CDR2 from the germline V gene are MNHNY and SVGAGI (reference sequence). CDR3 protein: CASSYGAITDTQYF. The CDR3 DNA sequence: TGTGCCAGCAGTTACGGGGCGATCACAGATACGCAGTATTTT.

V gene TRBV7-2 combines with J gene TRBJ1-2, with D unresolved. CDR3 length: 12 residues. CDR1 is SGHTA, CDR2 FQGNSA, per germline. Trimming stripped 8 bases from V and 6 bases from J, with 13 bases between. The CDR3 DNA sequence: TGTGCCAGCGGTGGGCAGTTTCATGGCTACACCTTC. Residues: CASGGQFHGYTF.

The gene calls are TRBV7-9 and TRBJ1-2; tentatively, D is TRBD1 (6 bases). The CDR3 contains 14 residues. V was clipped by 1 base and J by 8 bases, with 14 bases between them. Germline CDR1 reads SEHNR; CDR2 reads FQNEAQ (reference sequence). CDR3 sequence: CASSLDRADGGYTF. CDR3 coding DNA: TGTGCCAGCAGCTTAGACAGGGCTGATGGAGGCTACACCTTC. Supplemented by reference TRBV7-9 and TRBJ1-2, the full variable domain reads DTGVSQNPRHKITKRGQNVTFRCDPISEHNRLYWYRQTLGQGPEFLTYFQNEAQLEKSRLLSDRFSAERPKGSFSTLEIQRTEQGDSAMYLCASSLDRADGGYTFGSGTRLTVV.

The CDR3 DNA sequence: TGTGCCAGCAGCTTAACAGGGGATCAGCCCCAGCATTTT. Translating gives CASSLTGDQPQHF. The rearrangement uses TRBV7-2 and TRBJ1-5, with TRBD1 matching over 7 bases. The CDR3 extends over 13 amino acids. The junction had 0 bases not matched to a gene; V was cut back by 2 bases and J by 5 bases. Germline values: CDR1 SGHTA, CDR2 FQGNSA.

The CDR3 reads CASVQGIDNSPLHF. The CDR3 coding sequence is TGTGCCAGCGTACAGGGAATTGATAATTCACCCCTCCACTTT. The chain employs TRBV25-1 and TRBJ1-6; perhaps TRBD1 as D (6 bases). Germline V CDR1 and CDR2: MGHDK, SYGVNS. V was pared by 8 bases and J by 5 bases, with 13 bases between. The CDR3 runs 14 residues.

The chain combines TRBV5-1 with TRBJ1-1; 7 bases are shared with TRBD1. The CDR3 contains 14 residues. CDR1 and CDR2 from the germline V gene are SGHRS and YFSETQ. The junction had 3 bases not matched to a gene; V was cut back by 3 bases and J by 1 base. CDR3 region: CASSSGTANTEAFF. CDR3 in DNA: TGCGCCAGCAGCTCCGGGACAGCGAACACTGAAGCTTTCTTT.

The chain links TRBV5-1 to TRBJ2-3; D perhaps matches TRBD1 (5 bases). The germline V and J ends were trimmed by 3 bases and 6 bases, with 20 bases remaining between them. From germline, CDR1 is SGHRS and CDR2 YFSETQ. The CDR3 has 16 amino acids. CDR3 residues: CASSSALPQGVDTQYF. The CDR3 DNA reads TGCGCCAGCAGCTCGGCCCTTCCGCAGGGTGTGGATACGCAGTATTTT.

The V call is TRBV5-1, the J call TRBJ2-7; a weak D match, TRBD1 (6 bases). Germline CDR1 reads SGHRS; CDR2 reads YFSETQ. The CDR3 is 14 residues long. V lost 5 bases, J lost 6 bases, and 18 bases lay in between. CDR3 in amino acids: CASRGGQPSSEQYF. CDR3 DNA sequence: TGCGCCAGCAGAGGAGGACAGCCTTCGAGCGAGCAGTACTTC. The full variable domain, its missing parts supplied by reference TRBV5-1 and TRBJ2-7, is KAGVTQTPRYLIKTRGQQVTLSCSPISGHRSVSWYQQTPGQGLQFLFEYFSETQRNKGNFPGRFSGRQFSNSRSEMNVSTLELGDSALYLCASRGGQPSSEQYFGPGTRLTVT.

The chain joins TRBV10-3 to TRBJ1-2; TRBD1 agrees at 8 bases. CDR3 length: 12 residues. In germline, CDR1 is ENHRY, CDR2 SYGVKD. V was pared by 10 bases and J by 6 bases, with 7 bases of the junction left unmatched. The CDR3 DNA sequence: TGTGCCACCATAGGGACAGGAGATGGCTACACCTTC. Its translation is CATIGTGDGYTF.

The chain uses TRBV2 and TRBJ2-7; TRBD1 is a possible D gene (5 bases). Germline lookup yields CDR1 SNHLY and CDR2 FYNNEI. This CDR3 is built from 14 residues. V gave up 0 bases and J gave up 6 bases, with 12 bases separating them. In DNA form, the CDR3 reads TGTGCCAGCAGTGAAGCGACGCAGGGTTCCGAGCAGTACTTC. This sequence encodes CASSEATQGSEQYF.